A single sample gave rise to the 29 T cell receptor beta chains below, sequenced in a study of blood T cell repertoires in COVID-19. The protocol was immunoSEQ multiplex PCR, while the TCRdb copy is restricted to in-frame clones and leaves out a portion. The sample contains more than 120,000 clones, approximately 88% of which appear only once. Material for sequencing was peripheral blood. The receptors come from a human donor in a cohort sampled during active COVID-19.

This clone has just one count. The chain carries TRBV6-5 and TRBJ1-6; the D is unclear. With 0 bases removed from V and 7 bases from J, the gap between germline ends came to 4 bases. The CDR3 loop spans 13 amino acids. The germline V gene has CDR1 MNHEY and CDR2 SVGAGI. The CDR3 DNA reads TGTGCCAGCAGTTACTCGAGAAATTCACCCCTCCACTTT. The encoded protein is CASSYSRNSPLHF.

The rearrangement joins TRBV6-5 to TRBJ1-1; tentative D call: TRBD1 (5 bases). CDR1 is MNHEY and CDR2 is SVGAGI in the germline V gene. The CDR3 runs to 13 residues. Trimming removed 5 bases from V and 1 base from J, with 8 bases in between. The CDR3 reads CASSNQGNTEAFF. Written as DNA, the CDR3 is TGTGCCAGCAGTAACCAGGGGAACACTGAAGCTTTCTTT.

The chain links TRBV10-3 to TRBJ2-7, with D tentatively TRBD2 (6 bases). The length of the CDR3 is 12 residues. Germline-derived CDR1 and CDR2 are ENHRY and SYGVKD. The germline V and J ends were trimmed by 8 bases and 1 base, with 9 bases remaining between them. In nucleotides, the CDR3 is TGTGCCATCTCGGGGGAATCCTACGAGCAGTACTTC. Translating gives CAISGESYEQYF.

This sequence joins TRBV7-9 and TRBJ1-1; 9 nucleotides match TRBD1. The CDR3 spans 15 residues. The germline gives CDR1 SEHNR, CDR2 FQNEAQ (reference sequence). V lost 4 bases to trimming and J lost 6 bases; unmatched junction nucleotides: 9. The CDR3 reads CASSSATGQGSEAFF. In DNA, the CDR3 is TGTGCCAGCAGCTCGGCTACGGGACAGGGATCTGAAGCTTTCTTT.

The chain combines TRBV5-1 with TRBJ1-6; a weak D match, TRBD1 (5 bases). Germline V gene data show CDR1 as SGHRS and CDR2 as YFSETQ. Deletions cut 9 bases from V and 10 bases from J, with 17 bases between. CDR3 length: 13 amino acids. The CDR3 DNA reads TGCGCCAACTCCGGGACTGTACCCTCACCCCTCCACTTT. Translating it yields CANSGTVPSPLHF.

This clone was seen a few times. The V gene is TRBV3-1 (or the pseudogene TRBV3-2), the J gene TRBJ2-7; 10 bases fit TRBD2. Unmatched junction bases numbered 6, after V lost 4 bases and J lost 3 bases. Looked up from germline, CDR1 is LGHDT and CDR2 is YNNKEL (reference sequence). CDR3 length: 15 residues. CDR3 in amino acids: CASSLTSGANYEQYF. DNA for the CDR3: TGTGCCAGCAGCCTTACTAGCGGGGCGAACTACGAGCAGTACTTC.

This chain uses TRBV3-1 (or the pseudogene TRBV3-2) with TRBJ2-2, with TRBD1 as a possible D gene (6 bases). CDR3 length: 16 residues. Between the trimmed V and J ends, which lost 3 bases and 1 base, there was a span of 12 bases. Germline V gene data show CDR1 as LGHDT and CDR2 as YNNKEL (reference sequence). Here the CDR3 reads CASSHLGTLNTGELFF. CDR3 nucleotides: TGTGCCAGCAGCCATCTCGGGACACTGAACACCGGGGAGCTGTTTTTT.

The V gene is TRBV2, the J gene TRBJ2-5; 14 positions agree with TRBD2. V lost 5 bases and J lost 6; bases outside the gene matches: 11. In germline, CDR1 is SNHLY, CDR2 FYNNEI. The length of the CDR3 is 17 residues. Here the CDR3 reads CASSRSPGLAGEKTQYF. CDR3 coding DNA: TGTGCCAGCAGTCGAAGCCCGGGACTAGCGGGGGAGAAGACCCAGTACTTC.

V and J are TRBV18 and TRBJ2-3; TRBD1 might be the D (6 bases). This CDR3 is built from 16 residues. Trimming left V 3 bases short and J 0 bases short, with 13 bases between. Looked up from germline, CDR1 is KGHSH and CDR2 is LQKENI. In DNA, the CDR3 is TGTGCCAGCTCACCCGTCAGGGGCACCAGCACAGATACGCAGTATTTT. This translates into CASSPVRGTSTDTQYF.

The V and J genes are TRBV7-2 and TRBJ1-5; TRBD1 matches at 7 bases. Germline V gives CDR1 SGHTA, CDR2 FQGNSA. CDR3 length equals 15 residues. The J segment lost 0 bases and the V segment lost 7 bases, leaving 6 bases of the junction unmatched. As DNA, the CDR3 is TGTGCCAGCAACAGGGGCGGTCTTAGCAATCAGCCCCAGCATTTT. Residues: CASNRGGLSNQPQHF.

This clone was picked up one time. This chain connects TRBV18 to TRBJ1-4; TRBD1 is a possible D gene (5 bases). The germline V gene has CDR1 KGHSH and CDR2 LQKENI. Trimming shortened V by 3 bases and J by 5 bases, and 13 bases separated the two germline ends. The CDR3 is 15 amino acids. In nucleotides, the CDR3 is TGTGCCAGCTCACCTGGGGGAGGACGCAATGAAAAACTGTTTTTT. Protein sequence: CASSPGGGRNEKLFF.

The V call is TRBV2, the J call TRBJ1-1, with 7 bases that match TRBD1. The CDR3 runs to 13 residues. V dropped 7 bases and J dropped 4; count of bases not matched to a gene: 6. Germline CDR1 is SNHLY and CDR2 is FYNNEI. CDR3 DNA: TGTGCCAGCATAAGACAGGGCGTCACTGAAGCTTTCTTT. The encoded protein is CASIRQGVTEAFF.

A note on this clone: The same CDR3 is also encoded by other DNA sequences in this sample. The chain employs TRBV9 and TRBJ2-1; 9 bases are shared with TRBD2. The germline gives CDR1 SGDLS, CDR2 YYNGEE. The J segment lost 4 bases and the V segment lost 0 bases, leaving 2 bases of the junction unmatched. CDR3 length: 15 residues. Written as DNA, the CDR3 is TGTGCCAGCAGCGTAGGAGCGGGGGGTTACAATGAGCAGTTCTTC. Translation: CASSVGAGGYNEQFF.

V and J are TRBV5-8 and TRBJ1-6, with D uncertain. Germline V lookup: CDR1 SGHTS, CDR2 YDEGEE. Trimming shortened V by 2 bases and J by 9 bases, and 15 bases separated the two germline ends. The CDR3 length is 15 residues. CDR3 protein: CASSFGAVLRSPLHF. The CDR3 nucleotides are TGTGCCAGCAGCTTTGGCGCGGTGCTGCGTTCACCCCTCCACTTT.

As DNA, the CDR3 is TGTGCCAGCAGCCACAGGGGTACTGAAGCTTTCTTT. This sequence encodes CASSHRGTEAFF. This chain links TRBV7-2 with TRBJ1-1, with TRBD1 identical over 7 bases. The CDR3 spans 12 residues. Trimming cost V 5 bases and J 5 bases; bases outside gene matches: 2. Per the germline V gene, CDR1 is SGHTA and CDR2 is FQGNSA.

The rearrangement uses TRBV3-1 (or the pseudogene TRBV3-2) and TRBJ1-2; the D gene is possibly TRBD1 (6 bases). The CDR3 covers 15 residues. CDR1 is LGHDT, CDR2 YNNKEL, per germline (reference sequence). V lost 1 base and J 2 bases, leaving 11 bases between the germline ends. CDR3 loop: CASSQANTGNYGYTF. DNA for the CDR3: TGTGCCAGCAGCCAAGCAAATACAGGGAACTATGGCTACACCTTC.

As DNA, the CDR3 is TGTGCCAGCAGCCTCCTACTATCCATTGGAAATGAAAAACTGTTTTTT. This encodes CASSLLLSIGNEKLFF. The chain carries TRBV7-8 and TRBJ1-4; D unclear. The CDR3 runs to 16 residues. Germline V gives CDR1 SGHVS, CDR2 FQNEAQ. Deletions cut 5 bases from V and 5 bases from J, with 18 bases between. The complete variable domain, with remaining parts taken from reference TRBV7-8 and TRBJ1-4, reads GAGVSQSPRYKVAKRGQDVALRCDPISGHVSLFWYQQALGQGPEFLTYFQNEAQLDKSGLPSDRFFAERPEGSVSTLKIQRTQQEDSAVYLCASSLLLSIGNEKLFFGSGTQLSVL.

This clone was detected a few times. This CDR3 reads CASSGGIRWDSLNTEAFF. The DNA for the CDR3 is TGCGCCAGCAGCGGGGGGATAAGATGGGACAGCTTGAACACTGAAGCTTTCTTT. The V and J genes are TRBV5-1 and TRBJ1-1, with 7 bases aligning to TRBD1. From germline, CDR1 is SGHRS and CDR2 YFSETQ. The length of the CDR3 is 18 residues. With 4 bases clipped from V and 0 bases from J, the junction kept 15 bases outside the gene matches.

The chain combines TRBV3-1 (or the pseudogene TRBV3-2) with TRBJ2-4; D possibly corresponds to TRBD1 (6 bases). The CDR3 covers 15 residues. V was clipped by 3 bases and J by 3 bases, with 12 bases between them. Germline V lookup: CDR1 LGHDT, CDR2 YNNKEL (reference sequence). This CDR3 reads CASSQRGIYKNIQYF. The CDR3 DNA sequence: TGTGCCAGCAGCCAGAGGGGGATTTACAAAAACATTCAGTACTTC.

In the case of this clone: The same CDR3 is also encoded by other DNA sequences in this sample. The genes are TRBV9 and TRBJ2-5, with D possibly matching TRBD2 (6 bases). From germline, CDR1 is SGDLS and CDR2 YYNGEE. CDR3 length equals 13 residues. V was clipped by 0 bases and J by 5 bases, with 8 bases between them. CDR3 protein: CASSVEGRETQYF. In DNA, the CDR3 is TGTGCCAGCAGCGTAGAGGGGAGGGAGACCCAGTACTTC. The variable domain in full, with the rest retrieved from reference TRBV9 and TRBJ2-5, is DSGVTQTPKHLITATGQRVTLRCSPRSGDLSVYWYQQSLDQGLQFLIQYYNGEERAKGNILERFSAQQFPDLHSELNLSSLELGDSALYFCASSVEGRETQYFGPGTRLLVL.

The chain has TRBV5-4 and TRBJ2-5, with TRBD1 matching over 7 bases. Trimming cost V 2 bases and J 3 bases; bases outside gene matches: 1. CDR1 and CDR2 from the germline V gene are SGHNT and YYREEE (reference sequence). The CDR3 consists of 13 residues. The DNA of the CDR3 is TGTGCCAGCAGCTTAACAGGGGAAGAGACCCAGTACTTC. It specifies CASSLTGEETQYF.

This rearrangement joins TRBV19 to TRBJ2-3; TRBD1 is a possible D gene (8 bases). The V end lost 8 bases, the J end lost 4 bases, and 13 bases lay between the germline ends. CDR1 LNHDA and CDR2 SQIVND come from the germline V gene (reference sequence). The CDR3 runs to 13 residues. The CDR3 DNA is TGTGCCAGTGGACAGGGAGGGCCAGATACGCAGTATTTT. It codes for CASGQGGPDTQYF.

This CDR3 is CASSIGHGADTQYF. The CDR3 DNA reads as TGTGCCAGTAGTATAGGACACGGCGCAGATACGCAGTATTTT. The V and J genes are TRBV19 and TRBJ2-3; D remains unclear. Deletions cut 1 base from V and 4 bases from J, with 9 bases between. Per germline, CDR1 LNHDA and CDR2 SQIVND (reference sequence). The CDR3 has 14 amino acids.

The V call is TRBV21-1, the J call TRBJ1-5; the DNA was not compared with TRBD1, the D call given in the table. TRBV21-1 is deemed a pseudogene. This CDR3 has 18 amino acids. CDR3 protein: CASSTPGQGARSNQPQHF. CDR3 in DNA: TGTGCCAGCAGCACTCCGGGACAGGGGGCGCGTAGCAATCAGCCCCAGCATTTT.

The chain has TRBV18 and TRBJ2-3, with a weak D call TRBD1 (6 bases). The germline V and J ends were trimmed by 4 bases and 2 bases, with 10 bases remaining between them. The CDR3 contains 14 residues. Germline V gives CDR1 KGHSH, CDR2 LQKENI. DNA for the CDR3: TGTGCCAGCTCACAGACAGGCCTCACAGATACGCAGTATTTT. Translated, it gives CASSQTGLTDTQYF.

CDR3 residues: CATSDWQGNEAFF. Written as DNA, the CDR3 is TGTGCCACCAGTGATTGGCAGGGTAATGAAGCTTTCTTT. This chain connects TRBV24-1 to TRBJ1-1; perhaps TRBD1 as D (5 bases). The CDR3 runs to 13 residues. The germline gives CDR1 KGHDR, CDR2 SFDVKD. V was clipped by 2 bases and J by 7 bases, with 10 bases between them.

The chain links TRBV2 to TRBJ2-5, with 9 positions matching TRBD1. The germline CDR1 and CDR2 sequences are SNHLY and FYNNEI. V gave up 8 bases and J gave up 4 bases; unmatched junction bases: 5. The CDR3 length is 13 residues. The CDR3 sequence is CASLDRGGETQYF. CDR3 nucleotide sequence: TGTGCCAGCCTGGACAGGGGTGGAGAGACCCAGTACTTC.

V usage is TRBV7-3 and J usage is TRBJ2-5; 9 nucleotides align to TRBD1. The J segment lost 2 bases and the V segment lost 5 bases, leaving 3 bases of the junction unmatched. Germline V CDR1 and CDR2: SGHTA, FQGTGA. CDR3 length: 14 residues. CDR3 loop: CASSPGTGQETQYF. CDR3 sequence (DNA): TGTGCCAGCAGCCCAGGGACAGGGCAAGAGACCCAGTACTTC.

V and J are TRBV30 and TRBJ2-7; the match to TRBD1 covers 9 bases. V gave up 2 bases and J gave up 3 bases; unmatched junction bases: 5. CDR3 length equals 14 residues. Germline-derived CDR1 and CDR2 are GTSNPN and SVGIG (reference sequence). CDR3 sequence (DNA): TGTGCCTGGAGTAGGGGACAGGGTGGCTACGAGCAGTACTTC. The encoded protein is CAWSRGQGGYEQYF.